This passage covers 2 T cell receptor beta chains from one sample sequenced in a study of CD4 T cell repertoires in COVID-19. No culture step preceded sequencing of the ex vivo isolated memory T cells. Assay: immunoSEQ multiplex PCR; the TCRdb copy retains only in-frame clones and omits some. The sample holds 6,500 to 8,500 clones, roughly 80% seen once. The sequences come from effector memory CD4+ T cells from blood, collected before the COVID-19 pandemic. The source is a human donor who had COVID-19.

The chain couples TRBV19 to TRBJ1-4; no firm D call. Germline assignment: CDR1 LNHDA and CDR2 SQIVND (reference sequence). Trimming left V 6 bases short and J 10 bases short, with 18 bases between. The CDR3 sequence is 14 residues long. This CDR3 is CASRPGVKEVKLFF. CDR3 bases: TGTGCCAGTAGGCCCGGGGTCAAGGAGGTAAAACTGTTTTTT.

The chain employs TRBV19 and TRBJ2-1, with 9 bases that match TRBD1. The V and J ends lost 8 bases and 6 bases, in that order; junction bases with no gene match: 8. Germline lookup yields CDR1 LNHDA and CDR2 SQIVND (reference sequence). The CDR3 sequence is 14 residues long. The CDR3 DNA sequence: TGTGCCAGTCAGAGCACAGGGGGCGTCAATGAGCAGTTCTTC. Its protein product is CASQSTGGVNEQFF. The variable domain in full, with the rest retrieved from reference TRBV19 and TRBJ2-1, is DGGITQSPKYLFRKEGQNVTLSCEQNLNHDAMYWYRQDPGQGLRLIYYSQIVNDFQKGDIAEGYSVSREKKESFPLTVTSAQKNPTAFYLCASQSTGGVNEQFFGPGTRLTVL.